A selection of T cell receptor beta chains follows, all from one sample in a study of blood T cell repertoires in COVID-19. Only in-frame clones appear in the TCRdb table, and some are missing; sequencing was by immunoSEQ multiplex PCR. The data hold 490,000 or so clones, with 88% observed a single time. Sequencing was performed on PBMCs or T cells enriched from blood (not recorded which). The receptors were sampled from a woman aged 55-69 years who had recovered from COVID-19. Each CDR3 is given with its conserved first and last residue. D genes are given only for firm matches. The size entry is marked missing in some rows and otherwise reads once, few, many or a size class.

abundance: NA
j_gene: TRBJ2-4
d_gene: TRBD1
v_gene: TRBV24-1
CDR3aa: CATTPGQGTPNDHPIQYF
CDR3nt: TGTGCCACCACCCCGGGACAGGGGACCCCGAACGACCACCCAATTCAGTACTTC

abundance: NA
j_gene: TRBJ2-7
d_gene: TRBD2
v_gene: TRBV19
CDR3aa: CASSPGLAGAYEQYF
CDR3nt: TGTGCCAGTAGCCCCGGACTAGCGGGGGCCTACGAGCAGTACTTC

abundance: NA
j_gene: TRBJ2-1
d_gene: NA
v_gene: TRBV11-2
CDR3aa: CASSQRGGASSAPMFF
CDR3nt: TGTGCCAGCAGCCAAAGGGGGGGGGCTTCATCGGCTCCTATGTTCTTC

abundance: NA
j_gene: TRBJ2-5
d_gene: TRBD2
v_gene: TRBV3-1/TRBV3-2
CDR3aa: CASSRAGEETQYF
CDR3nt: TGTGCCAGCAGCCGGGCGGGGGAGGAGACCCAGTACTTC

abundance: NA
j_gene: TRBJ2-3
d_gene: NA
v_gene: TRBV4-1
CDR3aa: CASSQDPRGLTDTQYF
CDR3nt: TGCGCCAGCAGCCAAGATCCACGGGGTCTCACAGATACGCAGTATTTT

abundance: once
j_gene: TRBJ1-1
d_gene: TRBD1
v_gene: TRBV13
CDR3aa: CASSPGQGALYTEAFF
CDR3nt: TGTGCCAGCAGCCCAGGACAGGGGGCCCTCTACACTGAAGCTTTCTTT

abundance: NA
j_gene: TRBJ1-4
d_gene: NA
v_gene: TRBV2
CDR3aa: CASSVDSRNEKLFF
CDR3nt: TGTGCCAGCAGTGTCGACAGCCGTAATGAAAAACTGTTTTTT

abundance: NA
j_gene: TRBJ2-2
d_gene: NA
v_gene: TRBV10-2
CDR3aa: CASSESQGADTGELFF
CDR3nt: TGCGCCAGCAGTGAGTCTCAAGGGGCGGACACCGGGGAGCTGTTTTTT

abundance: once
j_gene: TRBJ1-6
d_gene: NA
v_gene: TRBV2
CDR3aa: CASSPTDTYNSPLHF
CDR3nt: TGTGCCAGCAGCCCCACGGACACGTATAATTCACCCCTCCACTTT

abundance: NA
j_gene: TRBJ1-2
d_gene: NA
v_gene: TRBV4-1
CDR3aa: CASSQVGGRVNYGYTF
CDR3nt: TGCGCCAGCAGCCAAGTCGGGGGGAGGGTTAACTATGGCTACACCTTC

abundance: NA
j_gene: TRBJ1-1
d_gene: NA
v_gene: TRBV14
CDR3aa: CASSRQVNTEAFF
CDR3nt: TGTGCCAGCAGCCGACAGGTCAACACTGAAGCTTTCTTT

abundance: NA
j_gene: TRBJ2-2
d_gene: TRBD2
v_gene: TRBV9
CDR3aa: CASSASSSGGNTGELFF
CDR3nt: TGTGCCAGCAGCGCTAGTTCAAGCGGGGGTAACACCGGGGAGCTGTTTTTT

abundance: NA
j_gene: TRBJ1-5
d_gene: TRBD1
v_gene: TRBV6-5
CDR3aa: CASSIQGASNQPQHF
CDR3nt: TGTGCCAGCAGTATCCAGGGGGCCAGCAATCAGCCCCAGCATTTT

abundance: NA
j_gene: TRBJ1-1
d_gene: NA
v_gene: TRBV6-6
CDR3aa: CASTRPPEAFF
CDR3nt: TGTGCCAGCACCCGTCCCCCTGAAGCTTTCTTT

abundance: NA
j_gene: TRBJ2-2
d_gene: NA
v_gene: TRBV9
CDR3aa: CASSESGELFF
CDR3nt: TGTGCCAGCAGCGAGAGCGGGGAGCTGTTTTTT

abundance: NA
j_gene: TRBJ1-2
d_gene: NA
v_gene: TRBV2
CDR3aa: CASSEIPSYGYTF
CDR3nt: TGTGCCAGCAGTGAAATCCCGAGCTATGGCTACACCTTC

abundance: once
j_gene: TRBJ1-1
d_gene: NA
v_gene: TRBV5-8
CDR3aa: CASSPYERMNTEAFF
CDR3nt: TGTGCCAGCAGCCCCTACGAACGTATGAACACTGAAGCTTTCTTT

abundance: NA
j_gene: TRBJ1-2
d_gene: NA
v_gene: TRBV28
CDR3aa: CASNLRGLNYGYTF
CDR3nt: TGTGCCAGCAACCTAAGAGGGCTTAACTATGGCTACACCTTC

abundance: NA
j_gene: TRBJ2-3
d_gene: NA
v_gene: TRBV5-4
CDR3aa: CASSLTDTQYF
CDR3nt: TGTGCCAGCAGCCTAACAGATACGCAGTATTTT

abundance: NA
j_gene: TRBJ1-2
d_gene: NA
v_gene: TRBV11-2
CDR3aa: CASSPHPLESGGYTF
CDR3nt: TGTGCCAGCAGCCCCCACCCGTTAGAATCGGGTGGCTACACCTTC

abundance: NA
j_gene: TRBJ1-2
d_gene: NA
v_gene: TRBV6-5
CDR3aa: CASRGHFQDAIGYTF
CDR3nt: TGTGCCAGCAGGGGACATTTCCAAGATGCTATTGGCTACACCTTC

abundance: NA
j_gene: TRBJ2-2
d_gene: TRBD1
v_gene: TRBV25-1
CDR3aa: CASKRTGATGELFF
CDR3nt: TGTGCCAGCAAACGGACAGGGGCCACCGGGGAGCTGTTTTTT

abundance: NA
j_gene: TRBJ2-2
d_gene: NA
v_gene: TRBV2
CDR3aa: CASKRAWNTGELFF
CDR3nt: TGTGCCAGCAAGCGGGCCTGGAACACCGGGGAGCTGTTTTTT

abundance: few
j_gene: TRBJ2-1
d_gene: NA
v_gene: TRBV10-3
CDR3aa: CAISEGPNEQFF
CDR3nt: TGTGCCATCAGTGAGGGGCCGAATGAGCAGTTCTTC

abundance: NA
j_gene: TRBJ1-2
d_gene: NA
v_gene: TRBV4-1
CDR3aa: CASSQLAAAYGYTF
CDR3nt: TGCGCCAGCAGCCAGTTGGCGGCAGCTTATGGCTACACCTTC

abundance: NA
j_gene: TRBJ2-5
d_gene: NA
v_gene: TRBV9
CDR3aa: CASSVVGGLGETQYF
CDR3nt: TGTGCCAGCAGCGTAGTGGGGGGGCTAGGAGAGACCCAGTACTTC

abundance: few
j_gene: TRBJ2-7
d_gene: NA
v_gene: TRBV3-1/TRBV3-2
CDR3aa: CASSQSRLEQYF
CDR3nt: TGTGCCAGCAGCCAAAGCCGTCTTGAGCAGTACTTC

abundance: NA
j_gene: TRBJ1-1
d_gene: TRBD1
v_gene: TRBV6-5
CDR3aa: CASTPQGANTEAFF
CDR3nt: TGTGCCAGCACCCCACAGGGGGCGAACACTGAAGCTTTCTTT

abundance: NA
j_gene: TRBJ2-2
d_gene: TRBD2
v_gene: TRBV4-1
CDR3aa: CASSPLAGTNTGELFF
CDR3nt: TGCGCCAGCAGCCCGCTAGCGGGCACGAACACCGGGGAGCTGTTTTTT

abundance: NA
j_gene: TRBJ2-1
d_gene: NA
v_gene: TRBV6-5
CDR3aa: CASSYGGRAYNEQFF
CDR3nt: TGTGCCAGCAGTTACGGGGGCAGGGCATACAATGAGCAGTTCTTC

abundance: NA
j_gene: TRBJ1-5
d_gene: TRBD1
v_gene: TRBV7-2
CDR3aa: CASSFDRGGDQPQHF
CDR3nt: TGTGCCAGCAGCTTTGACAGGGGAGGGGATCAGCCCCAGCATTTT

abundance: NA
j_gene: TRBJ1-6
d_gene: TRBD1
v_gene: TRBV19
CDR3aa: CASSIQGASNSPLHF
CDR3nt: TGTGCCAGTAGTATCCAGGGGGCAAGTAATTCACCCCTCCACTTT

abundance: NA
j_gene: TRBJ1-5
d_gene: TRBD1
v_gene: TRBV5-6
CDR3aa: CASSLGRGTRGNQPQHF
CDR3nt: TGTGCCAGCAGCTTAGGCAGGGGGACGAGGGGCAATCAGCCCCAGCATTTT

abundance: once
j_gene: TRBJ2-2
d_gene: NA
v_gene: TRBV6-5
CDR3aa: CASSQVLVTGELFF
CDR3nt: TGTGCCAGCAGCCAAGTACTGGTGACCGGGGAGCTGTTTTTT

abundance: NA
j_gene: TRBJ2-5
d_gene: TRBD1
v_gene: TRBV2
CDR3aa: CASRNKRTGGETQYF
CDR3nt: TGTGCCAGCAGGAATAAACGTACAGGGGGAGAGACCCAGTACTTC

abundance: NA
j_gene: TRBJ1-2
d_gene: NA
v_gene: TRBV20-1
CDR3aa: CSATSGDGYTF
CDR3nt: TGCAGTGCTACCTCAGGGGATGGCTACACCTTC

abundance: NA
j_gene: TRBJ2-1
d_gene: NA
v_gene: TRBV20-1
CDR3aa: CSASLYNEQFF
CDR3nt: TGCAGTGCTAGCCTTTACAATGAGCAGTTCTTC

abundance: NA
j_gene: TRBJ2-3
d_gene: TRBD2
v_gene: TRBV6-4
CDR3aa: CASSAGGTQYF
CDR3nt: TGTGCCAGCTCCGCGGGAGGTACGCAGTATTTT

abundance: NA
j_gene: TRBJ2-5
d_gene: NA
v_gene: TRBV7-8
CDR3aa: CATTRGASGQETQYF
CDR3nt: TGTGCCACCACACGGGGGGCTAGCGGCCAAGAGACCCAGTACTTC

abundance: NA
j_gene: TRBJ1-2
d_gene: TRBD1
v_gene: TRBV19
CDR3aa: CASSIDPSGQGDGYTF
CDR3nt: TGTGCCAGTAGTATAGATCCTTCGGGACAGGGGGACGGCTACACCTTC

abundance: NA
j_gene: TRBJ1-4
d_gene: NA
v_gene: TRBV18
CDR3aa: CASSPRGMNEKLFF
CDR3nt: TGTGCCAGCTCACCCCGCGGAATGAATGAAAAACTGTTTTTT

abundance: NA
j_gene: TRBJ2-7
d_gene: NA
v_gene: TRBV3-1/TRBV3-2
CDR3aa: CASSRKTGFAYEQYF
CDR3nt: TGTGCCAGCAGCCGCAAAACAGGGTTTGCCTACGAGCAGTACTTC

abundance: NA
j_gene: TRBJ2-5
d_gene: NA
v_gene: TRBV3-1/TRBV3-2
CDR3aa: CASSQQRIAATTQYF
CDR3nt: TGTGCCAGCAGCCAACAACGGATAGCGGCTACGACCCAGTACTTC

abundance: few
j_gene: TRBJ1-2
d_gene: TRBD1
v_gene: TRBV6-5
CDR3aa: CASSTPQGRRGYTF
CDR3nt: TGTGCCAGCAGTACCCCACAGGGGCGGAGAGGCTACACCTTC

abundance: NA
j_gene: TRBJ1-6
d_gene: NA
v_gene: TRBV5-6
CDR3aa: CASSPNTNSPLHF
CDR3nt: TGTGCCAGCAGCCCCAACACTAATTCACCCCTCCACTTT

abundance: NA
j_gene: TRBJ1-5
d_gene: NA
v_gene: TRBV6-5
CDR3aa: CASSWGGHQPQHF
CDR3nt: TGTGCCAGCAGTTGGGGGGGGCATCAGCCCCAGCATTTT

abundance: NA
j_gene: TRBJ1-1
d_gene: TRBD1
v_gene: TRBV13
CDR3aa: CASSLVAMDRGTEAFF
CDR3nt: TGTGCCAGCAGCTTAGTGGCCATGGACAGGGGGACTGAAGCTTTCTTT

abundance: few
j_gene: TRBJ1-2
d_gene: NA
v_gene: TRBV24-1
CDR3aa: CATSGSAGGDGYTF
CDR3nt: TGTGCCACCAGTGGATCGGCAGGAGGGGATGGCTACACCTTC

abundance: once
j_gene: TRBJ2-1
d_gene: NA
v_gene: TRBV25-1
CDR3aa: CASSGGLSNEQFF
CDR3nt: TGTGCCAGCAGTGGGGGCCTAAGCAATGAGCAGTTCTTC

abundance: NA
j_gene: TRBJ1-2
d_gene: NA
v_gene: TRBV25-1
CDR3aa: CASRGRQVYGYTF
CDR3nt: TGTGCCAGCAGAGGGAGACAGGTCTATGGCTACACCTTC

abundance: NA
j_gene: TRBJ2-3
d_gene: NA
v_gene: TRBV5-1
CDR3aa: CASSSDSGLLNTQYF
CDR3nt: TGCGCCAGCAGCTCCGATAGCGGATTACTAAATACGCAGTATTTT

abundance: few
j_gene: TRBJ1-5
d_gene: NA
v_gene: TRBV18
CDR3aa: CASSPNQAAQNQPQHF
CDR3nt: TGTGCCAGCTCACCAAATCAGGCAGCCCAAAATCAGCCCCAGCATTTT